This TCR beta chain is drawn from a study of shared clonotypes between healthy human individuals. Across the study: Every donor yielded three CD4 naive, three CD4 memory, two CD8 naive and one CD8 memory plate. Study observations and caveats: Clonotypes shared by all four donors outscored non-shared clonotypes in generation probability.

Concerning this clone: Its specificity is not known.

Sequenced by immunoSEQ multiplex PCR; TCRdb stores in-frame clones only, minus some. The sample contains 1.5 million to 1.9 million clones, 95% to 99% of which appear only once. CDR1 is LNHDA and CDR2 is SQIVND in the germline V gene (reference sequence). The CDR3 sequence is 15 residues long. Trimming pared 10 bases from V and 2 bases from J, leaving 18 bases between. Researchers partitioned CD4+ cells into CD45RA+ naive and CD45RA-negative memory subsets. Input material: naive CD4+ T cells sorted from blood. Subset defined: CD45RA+ positively selected. The clonotype comes from a man aged 25 to 40 in good health. This rearrangement joins TRBV19 to TRBJ1-5, with D tentatively TRBD1 (6 bases). CDR3 in amino acids: CATTLDRLGNQPQHF. In nucleotides, the CDR3 is TGTGCCACTACACTGGACAGATTGGGCAATCAGCCCCAGCATTTT.